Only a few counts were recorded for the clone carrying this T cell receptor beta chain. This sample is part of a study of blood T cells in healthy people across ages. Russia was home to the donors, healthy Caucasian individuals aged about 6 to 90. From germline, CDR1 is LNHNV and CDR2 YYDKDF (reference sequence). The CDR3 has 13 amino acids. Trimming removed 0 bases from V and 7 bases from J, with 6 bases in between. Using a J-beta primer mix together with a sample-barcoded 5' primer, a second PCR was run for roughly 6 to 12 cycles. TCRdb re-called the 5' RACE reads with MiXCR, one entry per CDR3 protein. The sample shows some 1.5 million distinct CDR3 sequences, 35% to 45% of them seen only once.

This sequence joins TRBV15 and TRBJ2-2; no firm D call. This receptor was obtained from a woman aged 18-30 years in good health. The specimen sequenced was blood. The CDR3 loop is CATSREIGGELFF. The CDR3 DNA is TGTGCCACCAGCAGAGAGATTGGCGGGGAGCTGTTTTTT. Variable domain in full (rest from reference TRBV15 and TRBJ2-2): DAMVIQNPRYQVTQFGKPVTLSCSQTLNHNVMYWYQQKSSQAPKLLFHYYDKDFNNEADTPDNFQSRRPNTSFCFLDIRSPGLGDTAMYLCATSREIGGELFFGEGSRLTVL.